Presented here are 32 T cell receptor beta chains from one specimen sequenced in a study of monozygotic twins with inflammatory bowel disease. TCRdb re-called the 5' RACE reads; every CDR3 protein appears as one record, without DNA. The sample holds about 150,000 distinct CDR3 sequences. Sequencing was performed on blood. Source of these receptors: a human donor with ulcerative colitis or Crohn's disease, or a healthy co-twin of an affected twin (not recorded which).

The gene calls are TRBV29-1 and TRBJ1-4. The germline V gene has CDR1 SQVTM and CDR2 ANQGSEA. CDR3 size: 13 residues. The CDR3 is CSVGGKGNEKLFF.

The chain links TRBV7-2 to TRBJ2-5; TCRdb outputs TRBD1, but without DNA this stays unchecked. CDR1 SGHTA and CDR2 FQGNSA come from the germline V gene. This CDR3 comprises 15 residues. This chain's CDR3 is CASSLRAGGQETQYF.

The chain carries TRBV20-1 and TRBJ1-5; TCRdb's D gene call, TRBD1, goes unchecked for lack of DNA. Germline V gene lookup returns CDR1 DFQATT and CDR2 SNEGSKA (reference sequence). This CDR3 has 16 amino acids. CDR3 sequence reads: CSAPRQRIDSNQPQHF.

The chain carries TRBV7-2 and TRBJ2-1. The CDR3 is made up of 15 amino acids. CDR1 and CDR2 (germline): SGHTA, FQGNSA. CDR3: CASSLPGPSYNEQFF.

This chain joins TRBV5-1 and TRBJ1-4; absent DNA, TCRdb's TRBD1 call cannot be checked. This CDR3 region has 16 residues. CDR1 and CDR2 (germline): SGHRS, YFSETQ. CDR3 residues: CASSLGSGGLTEKLFF.

The genes are TRBV7-3 and TRBJ1-1; TCRdb's D call, TRBD1, is unchecked because there is no DNA. The CDR3 loop spans 13 amino acids. Germline values: CDR1 SGHTA, CDR2 FQGTGA. The chain's CDR3 is CASSFSGVGEAFF.

V usage is TRBV18 and J usage is TRBJ2-2. This CDR3 has 15 residues. The germline V gene encodes CDR1 KGHSH and CDR2 LQKENI. The CDR3 region is CASSPTGVNTGELFF.

The chain employs TRBV27 and TRBJ2-7; the D gene TCRdb calls, TRBD2, cannot be checked with no DNA. The CDR3 length is 15 residues. In germline, CDR1 is MNHEY, CDR2 SMNVEV (reference sequence). The CDR3 loop reads CASSPVAERTDEQYF.

The chain has TRBV7-9 and TRBJ2-7; the TRBD2 assignment by TCRdb is unverifiable without DNA. The CDR3 totals 16 residues. The germline CDR1 and CDR2 sequences are SEHNR and FQNEAQ (reference sequence). The CDR3 is CASSPRLNSGNDEQYF.

The rearrangement uses TRBV18 and TRBJ2-5. The CDR3 spans 15 residues. Germline V gene data show CDR1 as KGHSH and CDR2 as LQKENI. This chain's CDR3 is CASSPVAAFQETQYF.

The chain combines TRBV5-5 with TRBJ1-5; the D call of TRBD1 rests on TCRdb alone, since no DNA is present to check it. The CDR3 runs 14 residues. Per the germline V gene, CDR1 is SGHKS and CDR2 is YYEKEE (reference sequence). The CDR3 sequence is CASSSGFGNQPQHF.

The rearrangement uses TRBV5-6 and TRBJ2-3; TCRdb's D call of TRBD2 is untestable without DNA. CDR1 SGHDT and CDR2 YYEEEE come from the germline V gene. This CDR3 contains 16 residues. The CDR3 loop is CASSLGASGSTDTQYF.

The rearrangement uses TRBV4-2 and TRBJ1-6; TCRdb calls TRBD1, which cannot be checked without DNA. CDR1 LGHNA and CDR2 YNFKEQ come from the germline V gene. This CDR3 comprises 17 residues. CDR3 sequence: CASSQDPTGGLNSPLHF.

The gene calls are TRBV4-3 and TRBJ1-4. Germline values: CDR1 LGHNA, CDR2 YSLEER. This CDR3 is built from 15 residues. CDR3: CASSQVSNVGEKLFF.

This chain links TRBV28 with TRBJ2-3. The CDR3 is 14 amino acids. In germline, CDR1 is MDHEN, CDR2 SYDVKM. The CDR3 loop reads CASNLAVTTDTQYF.

This chain connects TRBV12-5 to TRBJ1-2; TCRdb's D call, TRBD1, is unchecked because there is no DNA. Germline V lookup: CDR1 LGHNT, CDR2 FRNRAP. The CDR3 loop spans 12 amino acids. CDR3 region: CASGWDSRGYTF. The full variable domain, in which reference TRBV12-5 and TRBJ1-2 provide the parts outside the CDR3, is DARVTQTPRHKVTEMGQEVTMRCQPILGHNTVFWYRQTMMQGLELLAYFRNRAPLDDSGMPKDRFSAEMPDATLATLKIQPSEPRDSAVYFCASGWDSRGYTFGSGTRLTVV.

The chain uses TRBV30 and TRBJ2-2. The CDR3 covers 15 residues. CDR1 GTSNPN and CDR2 SVGIG come from the germline V gene (reference sequence). This CDR3 reads CAWSRQSPVAGELFF.

The chain uses TRBV29-1 and TRBJ2-1; with no DNA, the TCRdb D assignment of TRBD2 cannot be verified. CDR1 is SQVTM and CDR2 is ANQGSEA in the germline V gene. This CDR3 has 13 residues. The CDR3 sequence: CSAAGSTYNEQFF.

The rearrangement joins TRBV5-6 to TRBJ2-7; TCRdb calls TRBD1, which cannot be checked without DNA. The CDR3 has 16 residues. CDR1 and CDR2 (germline): SGHDT, YYEEEE. The CDR3 protein is CASSLNSGTGRYEQYF. Based on the CDR3 plus reference TRBV5-6 and TRBJ2-7, the full variable domain is DAGVTQSPTHLIKTRGQQVTLRCSPKSGHDTVSWYQQALGQGPQFIFQYYEEEERQRGNFPDRFSGHQFPNYSSELNVNALLLGDSALYLCASSLNSGTGRYEQYFGPGTRLTVT.

This rearrangement joins TRBV12-3 or TRBV12-4 to TRBJ2-7; the TCRdb D gene call, TRBD2, has no DNA to confirm it. This CDR3 is built from 11 residues. This CDR3 is CASGRAGEQYF.

The chain combines TRBV19 with TRBJ2-4. CDR3 size: 13 residues. Germline assignment: CDR1 LNHDA and CDR2 SQIVND (reference sequence). CDR3 loop: CASKELAKNIQYF.

V and J are TRBV11-2 and TRBJ2-7; TCRdb proposes TRBD1, but this gene call is untestable without DNA. CDR1 and CDR2 (germline): SGHAT, FQNNGV. CDR3 length: 19 amino acids. CDR3: CASSLIPGQGGNAIHEQYF.

The chain links TRBV19 to TRBJ2-1; TCRdb's D gene call, TRBD1, goes unchecked for lack of DNA. The CDR3 has 15 amino acids. Per the germline V gene, CDR1 is LNHDA and CDR2 is SQIVND (reference sequence). This CDR3 reads CASSIAGTLYNEQFF.

The CDR3 spells CASSLAGRRDTQYF. The chain links TRBV6-5 to TRBJ2-3; checking the TCRdb D call of TRBD2 is not possible without DNA. The CDR3 has 14 residues. Per the germline V gene, CDR1 is MNHEY and CDR2 is SVGAGI.

The chain is built from TRBV5-5 and TRBJ2-7. CDR1 and CDR2 (germline): SGHKS, YYEKEE (reference sequence). The CDR3 extends over 12 amino acids. The CDR3 here is CASSVTTYEQYF.

The CDR3 loop reads CASSFGRVNIQYF. The chain couples TRBV5-1 to TRBJ2-4. Germline V gene data show CDR1 as SGHRS and CDR2 as YFSETQ. This CDR3 comprises 13 residues.

The chain has TRBV5-1 and TRBJ2-3; no DNA is available, so the TRBD1 call from TCRdb remains unchecked. Germline-derived CDR1 and CDR2 are SGHRS and YFSETQ. CDR3 length: 18 residues. The CDR3 sequence: CASSLTIRGARITDTQYF.

This chain connects TRBV6-2 or TRBV6-3 to TRBJ2-7; the TRBD2 assignment by TCRdb is unverifiable without DNA. Germline-derived CDR1 and CDR2 are MNHEY and SVGEGT. The CDR3 is made up of 16 amino acids. The CDR3 sequence: CASSDPTSPSSYEQYF.

The chain joins TRBV5-1 to TRBJ2-5. Germline V gene data show CDR1 as SGHRS and CDR2 as YFSETQ. The CDR3 extends over 13 amino acids. The CDR3 sequence is CASSFRNQETQYF.

This chain joins TRBV12-3 or TRBV12-4 and TRBJ2-3; TCRdb lists TRBD2, though no DNA is available to test this call. The CDR3 is made up of 15 amino acids. The CDR3: CATSGTLGGTDTQYF.

The rearrangement joins TRBV12-3 or TRBV12-4 to TRBJ2-2; TCRdb gives TRBD2 as the D gene, but with no DNA this cannot be confirmed. The CDR3 spans 15 residues. CDR3 loop: CASSFGTSGLGELFF.

The chain joins TRBV5-1 to TRBJ1-6; TCRdb's D call of TRBD1 is untestable without DNA. Germline lookup yields CDR1 SGHRS and CDR2 YFSETQ. CDR3 length: 15 residues. Here the CDR3 reads CASSLDDSFNSPLHF.